Listed here are 2 T cell receptor beta chains from one sample, sequenced in a study of identical twins. In TCRdb, the 5' RACE reads were re-called with MiXCR into one record per CDR3 protein. The top ten clones hold around 0.57% of a sample with around 470,000 distinct CDR3 sequences, approximately 15% of them seen once. The same data also went into a second study, on yellow fever vaccine responses in identical twins.

Input material: CD4+ T cells sorted from blood. These receptors came from a woman between 18 and 30 years old in good health.

As to this clonotype: One end of the junction fails to match germline, which may point to a read error. CDR3 sequence: CASRLVMASGSYEQYF. The CDR3 DNA sequence: TGTGCCAGCAGATTAGTTATGGCTAGCGGGAGCTACGAGCAGTACTTC. The gene calls are TRBV7-2 and TRBJ2-7; 10 bases fit TRBD2. CDR3 length: 16 residues. Germline V gene data show CDR1 as SGHTA and CDR2 as FQGNSA.

This clonotype has just a few counts. The rearrangement links TRBV20-1 to TRBJ2-3; D ambiguous. V was shortened by 0 bases and J by 2 bases, with 9 bases between the two germline ends. Germline lookup yields CDR1 DFQATT and CDR2 SNEGSKA (reference sequence). The CDR3 has 14 residues. The CDR3 bases are TGCAGTGCTAGAGATTGGGCTACCACAGATACGCAGTATTTT. Translating gives CSARDWATTDTQYF.